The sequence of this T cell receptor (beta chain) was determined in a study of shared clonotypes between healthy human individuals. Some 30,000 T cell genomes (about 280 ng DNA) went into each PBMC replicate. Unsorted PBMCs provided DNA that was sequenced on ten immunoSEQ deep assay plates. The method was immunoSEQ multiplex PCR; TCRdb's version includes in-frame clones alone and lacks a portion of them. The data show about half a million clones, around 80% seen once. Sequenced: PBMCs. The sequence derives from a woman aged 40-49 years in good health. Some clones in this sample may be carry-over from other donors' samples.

CDR3 protein: CASSSFAAFYEQYF. DNA for the CDR3: TGCGCCAGCAGCTCCTTCGCGGCTTTCTACGAGCAGTACTTC. The genes are TRBV5-1 and TRBJ2-7; D call uncertain. The CDR3 spans 14 residues. Trimming removed 3 bases at V and 3 bases at J, with 13 bases between. The germline V gene has CDR1 SGHRS and CDR2 YFSETQ.